These 8 T cell receptor beta chains originate from one sample sequenced in a study of blood T cell repertoires in COVID-19. Here immunoSEQ multiplex PCR was the method, and the copy in TCRdb shows in-frame clones only, minus some. The repertoire holds about 200,000 clones, with 70% to 85% as singletons. Sequencing was performed on peripheral blood. The receptors originated from a human donor with acute or convalescent COVID-19. The donor label of this sample is uncertain.

This chain joins TRBV6-5 and TRBJ1-1; 8 nucleotides agree with TRBD1. The CDR3 totals 14 residues. Germline-derived CDR1 and CDR2 are MNHEY and SVGAGI. Unmatched junction bases numbered 13, after V lost 7 bases and J lost 9 bases. The DNA for the CDR3 is TGTGCCAGCACGGTGGGTGCGGGACAGGTGAAAGCTTTCTTT. Protein sequence: CASTVGAGQVKAFF.

The V gene is TRBV10-1, the J gene TRBJ2-3, with 8 positions matching TRBD2. Losses at the gene ends were 1 base for V and 4 bases for J; bases not matched to a gene: 4. There are 15 residues in the CDR3. CDR1 is WNHNN, CDR2 SYGVQD, per germline (reference sequence). CDR3 in amino acids: CASSELAGWSDTQYF. The CDR3 nucleotides are TGCGCCAGCAGTGAGTTAGCGGGATGGTCAGATACGCAGTATTTT.

The J gene is TRBJ2-3, the V gene TRBV9; D call uncertain. Germline CDR1 SGDLS, CDR2 YYNGEE. The CDR3 extends over 18 amino acids. Trimming removed 0 bases from V and 1 base from J, with 18 bases in between. This chain's CDR3 is CASSVALGPRAGTDTQYF. DNA of the CDR3: TGTGCCAGCAGCGTAGCTTTGGGCCCCCGCGCCGGCACAGATACGCAGTATTTT.

The chain links TRBV7-7 to TRBJ2-7; maybe TRBD2 (6 bases). Looked up from germline, CDR1 is SSHAT and CDR2 is FNYEAQ (reference sequence). The CDR3 loop spans 14 amino acids. Trimming took off 1 base at V and 2 bases at J, with 9 bases between the two ends. This CDR3 is CASSLGRGTYEQYF. The CDR3 bases are TGTGCCAGCAGCTTAGGTCGGGGGACCTACGAGCAGTACTTC.

V and J are TRBV5-5 and TRBJ2-7; D is ambiguous. Germline assignment: CDR1 SGHKS and CDR2 YYEKEE (reference sequence). The CDR3 sequence is 14 residues long. V was shortened by 4 bases and J by 2 bases, with 13 bases between the two germline ends. CDR3 sequence: CASSPPPGTYEQYF. The CDR3 DNA is TGTGCCAGCAGCCCTCCTCCAGGAACCTACGAGCAGTACTTC.

This clone has a single count. This chain connects TRBV6-1 to TRBJ1-6, with D possibly being TRBD1 (5 bases). The germline gives CDR1 MNHNS, CDR2 SASEGT. The length of the CDR3 is 15 residues. The V and J ends lost 2 bases and 7 bases respectively, with 12 bases between them. The CDR3 protein is CASSELTVYNSPLHF. Written as DNA, the CDR3 is TGTGCCAGCAGTGAACTGACAGTATACAATTCACCCCTCCACTTT.

The chain carries TRBV10-2 and TRBJ1-5; D perhaps matches TRBD1 (6 bases). Trimming took off 6 bases at V and 7 bases at J, with 16 bases between the two ends. This CDR3 has 14 residues. The V gene's germline CDR1 is WSHSY and CDR2 SAAADI. The CDR3 DNA reads as TGCGCCAGCAGCCTACAGGGTGGTCGGCAGCCCCAGCATTTT. This translates into CASSLQGGRQPQHF.

The V gene is TRBV5-6, the J gene TRBJ1-2; no clear D. This CDR3 region has 13 residues. Germline V gene lookup returns CDR1 SGHDT and CDR2 YYEEEE. V lost 6 bases and J 3 bases, leaving 12 bases between the germline ends. CDR3 DNA sequence: TGTGCCAGCACCCTTCTCCCTGACTATGGCTACACCTTC. This encodes CASTLLPDYGYTF.